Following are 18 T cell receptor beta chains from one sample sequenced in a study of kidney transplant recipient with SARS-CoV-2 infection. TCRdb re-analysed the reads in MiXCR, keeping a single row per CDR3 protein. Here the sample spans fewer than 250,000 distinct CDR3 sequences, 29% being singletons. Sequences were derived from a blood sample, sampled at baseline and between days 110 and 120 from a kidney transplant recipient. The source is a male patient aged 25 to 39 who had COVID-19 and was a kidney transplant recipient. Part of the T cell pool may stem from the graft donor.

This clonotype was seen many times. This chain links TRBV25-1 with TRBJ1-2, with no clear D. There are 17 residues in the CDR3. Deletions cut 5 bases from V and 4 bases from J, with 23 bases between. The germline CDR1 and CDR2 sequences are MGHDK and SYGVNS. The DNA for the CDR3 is TGTGCCAGCAGTTTGGGCGTAGAACTGGGAAAGACCTATGGCTACACCTTC. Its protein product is CASSLGVELGKTYGYTF.

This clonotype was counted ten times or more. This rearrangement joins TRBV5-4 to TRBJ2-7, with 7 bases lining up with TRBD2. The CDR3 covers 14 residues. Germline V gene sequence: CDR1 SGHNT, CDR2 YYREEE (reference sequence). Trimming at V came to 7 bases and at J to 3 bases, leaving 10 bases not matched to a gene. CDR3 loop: CASENLGGIYEQYF. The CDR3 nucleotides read TGTGCCAGCGAAAACCTGGGGGGGATCTACGAGCAGTACTTC.

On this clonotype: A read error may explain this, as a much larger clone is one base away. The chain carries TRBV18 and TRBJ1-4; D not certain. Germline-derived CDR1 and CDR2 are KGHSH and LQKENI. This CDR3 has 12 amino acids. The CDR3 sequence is CASPPAGEKLFF. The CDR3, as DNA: TGTGCCAGCCCACCCGCCGGGGAAAAACTGTTTTTT.

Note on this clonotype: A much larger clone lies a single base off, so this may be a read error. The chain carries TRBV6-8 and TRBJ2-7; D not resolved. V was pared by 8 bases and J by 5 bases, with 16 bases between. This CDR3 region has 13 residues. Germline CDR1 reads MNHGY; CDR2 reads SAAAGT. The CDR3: CASGTGSSNEQYV. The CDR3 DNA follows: TGTGCCAGCGGTACCGGGTCGAGTAACGAGCAGTACGTC.

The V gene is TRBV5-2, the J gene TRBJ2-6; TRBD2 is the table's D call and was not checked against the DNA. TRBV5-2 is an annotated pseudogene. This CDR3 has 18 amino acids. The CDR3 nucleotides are TGTGCCAGCAAAGATTATAGAGGGTACACAAAGTCGGGCCAACTCCTGACTTTC. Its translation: CASKDYRGYTKSGQLLTF.

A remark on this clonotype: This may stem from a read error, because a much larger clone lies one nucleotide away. The CDR3 region is CATGQSARCGKTYGYTF. The CDR3 DNA follows: TGTGCCACCGGCCAATCTGCAAGGTGTGGAAAGACCTATGGCTACACCTTC. This sequence joins TRBV15 and TRBJ1-2; no firm D call. Trimming left V 8 bases short and J 4 bases short, with 26 bases between. The CDR3 covers 17 residues. Per the germline V gene, CDR1 is LNHNV and CDR2 is YYDKDF (reference sequence).

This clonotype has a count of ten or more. The CDR3 here is CASSVLTESRKTYGYTF. CDR3 DNA: TGTGCCAGCAGCGTCTTGACTGAATCTCGAAAGACCTATGGCTACACCTTC. The chain couples TRBV7-6 to TRBJ1-2; no clear D gene. Trimming shortened V by 5 bases and J by 4 bases, and 23 bases separated the two germline ends. Germline V CDR1 and CDR2: SGHVS, FNYEAQ. The length of the CDR3 is 17 residues.

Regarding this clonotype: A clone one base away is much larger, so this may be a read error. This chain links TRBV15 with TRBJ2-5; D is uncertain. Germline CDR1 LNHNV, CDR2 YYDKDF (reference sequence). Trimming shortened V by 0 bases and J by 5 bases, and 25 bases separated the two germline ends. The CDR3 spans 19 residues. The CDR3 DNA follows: TGTGCCACCAGCAGAGATTATGAGGCGGACCCACGGCGACACGAGACCCAGTACTTC. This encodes CATSRDYEADPRRHETQYF.

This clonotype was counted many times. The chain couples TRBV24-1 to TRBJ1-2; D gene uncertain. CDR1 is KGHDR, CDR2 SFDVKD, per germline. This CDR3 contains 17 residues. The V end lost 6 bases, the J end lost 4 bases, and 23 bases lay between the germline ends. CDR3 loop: CATSRSCSTRKTYGYTF. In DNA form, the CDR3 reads TGTGCCACCAGTCGATCTTGTAGTACCAGAAAGACCTATGGCTACACCTTC.

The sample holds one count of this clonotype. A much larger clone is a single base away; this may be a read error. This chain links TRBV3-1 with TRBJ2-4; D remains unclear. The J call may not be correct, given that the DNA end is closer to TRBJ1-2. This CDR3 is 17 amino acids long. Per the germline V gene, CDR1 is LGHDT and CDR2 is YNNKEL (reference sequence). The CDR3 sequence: CASSVPCALRKTYGYTF. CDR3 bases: TGTGCCAGCAGCGTCCCCTGCGCCCTTCGAAAGACCTATGGCTACACCTTC.

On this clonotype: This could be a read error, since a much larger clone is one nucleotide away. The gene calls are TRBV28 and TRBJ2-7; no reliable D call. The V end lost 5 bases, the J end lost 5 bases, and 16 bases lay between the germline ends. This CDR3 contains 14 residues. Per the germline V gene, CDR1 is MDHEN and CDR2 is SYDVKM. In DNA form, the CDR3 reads TGTGCCAGCAGTCTCGAAGGGTTCAGGAACGAGCAGTACTTC. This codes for CASSLEGFRNEQYF.

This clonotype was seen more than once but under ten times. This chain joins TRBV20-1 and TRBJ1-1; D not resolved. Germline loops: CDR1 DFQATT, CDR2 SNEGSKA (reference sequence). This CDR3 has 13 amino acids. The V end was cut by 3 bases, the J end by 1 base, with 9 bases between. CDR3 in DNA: TGCAGTGCTAGTGGTCAAGAGAACACTGAAGCTTTCTTT. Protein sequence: CSASGQENTEAFF.

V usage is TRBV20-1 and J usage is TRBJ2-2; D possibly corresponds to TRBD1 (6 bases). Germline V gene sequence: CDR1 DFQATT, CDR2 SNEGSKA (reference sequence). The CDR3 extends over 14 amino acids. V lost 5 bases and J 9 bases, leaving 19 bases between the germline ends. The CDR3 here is CSARGRGRGRELFF. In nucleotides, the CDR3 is TGCAGTGCTCGGGGCAGGGGAAGGGGCAGGGAGCTGTTTTTT.

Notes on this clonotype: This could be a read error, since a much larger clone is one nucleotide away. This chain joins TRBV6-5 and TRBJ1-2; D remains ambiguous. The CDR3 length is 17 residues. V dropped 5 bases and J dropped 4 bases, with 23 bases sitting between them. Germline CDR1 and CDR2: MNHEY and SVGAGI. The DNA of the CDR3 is TGTGCCAGCAGTACAAGATTGGAATGTAGAACGACCTATGGCTACACCTTC. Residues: CASSTRLECRTTYGYTF.

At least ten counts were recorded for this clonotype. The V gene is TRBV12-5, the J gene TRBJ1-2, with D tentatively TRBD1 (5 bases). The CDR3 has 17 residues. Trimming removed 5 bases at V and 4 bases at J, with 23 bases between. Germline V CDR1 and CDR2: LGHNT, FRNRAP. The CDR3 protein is CASGDPGLQGKTYGYTF. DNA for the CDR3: TGTGCTAGTGGTGATCCAGGTTTGCAGGGAAAGACCTATGGCTACACCTTC.

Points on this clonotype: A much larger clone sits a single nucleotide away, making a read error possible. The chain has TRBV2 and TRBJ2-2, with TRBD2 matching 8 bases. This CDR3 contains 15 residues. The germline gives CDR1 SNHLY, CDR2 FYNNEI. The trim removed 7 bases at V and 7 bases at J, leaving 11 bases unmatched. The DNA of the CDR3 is TGTGCCAGCAAGCGGGAGCCCCTTAGGGGCGGGGAGCTGTTTTTT. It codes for CASKREPLRGGELFF.

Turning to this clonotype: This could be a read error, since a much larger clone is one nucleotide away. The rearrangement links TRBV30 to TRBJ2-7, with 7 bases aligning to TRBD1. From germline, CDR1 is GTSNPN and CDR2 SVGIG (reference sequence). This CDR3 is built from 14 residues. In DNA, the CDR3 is TGTGCCTGGGCCCCCATCGACAGGGCCTACGAGCGGTACTTC. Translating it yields CAWAPIDRAYERYF.

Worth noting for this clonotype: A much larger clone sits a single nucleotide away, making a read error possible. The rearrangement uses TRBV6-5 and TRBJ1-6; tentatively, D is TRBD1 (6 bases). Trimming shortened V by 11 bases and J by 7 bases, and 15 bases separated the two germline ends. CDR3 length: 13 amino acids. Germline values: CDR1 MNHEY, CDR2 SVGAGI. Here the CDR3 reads CAGKRRGNSPLHF. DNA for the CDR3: TGTGCCGGCAAGCGGAGGGGGAATTCACCCCTCCACTTT.